Below are 2 T cell receptor beta chains sequenced from a single sample in a study of CD8 T cells in ankylosing spondylitis. A single record per CDR3 protein comes from TCRdb applying MiXCR to the 5' RACE reads. The data show about 240,000 distinct CDR3 sequences, approximately 12% seen once. Sequencing input: blood, either unsorted or a sorted T cell fraction (not recorded which). The source is a male donor with ankylosing spondylitis or in good health (not recorded which).

In its sample, this clonotype was seen many times. The chain recombines TRBV29-1 with TRBJ2-7, with TRBD1 matching over 11 bases. This CDR3 is built from 15 residues. Germline CDR1 and CDR2: SQVTM and ANQGSEA. The trim removed 0 bases at V and 5 bases at J, leaving 6 bases unmatched. For the CDR3, the DNA is TGCAGCGTTGAAGATGGGACAGGGGGGAGGGACGAGCAGTACTTC. Its protein is CSVEDGTGGRDEQYF.

This clonotype showed up many times. The chain recombines TRBV9 with TRBJ1-2; D uncertain. Looked up from germline, CDR1 is SGDLS and CDR2 is YYNGEE. Trimming removed 4 bases from V and 6 bases from J, with 13 bases in between. The CDR3 has 13 amino acids. DNA for the CDR3: TGTGCCAGCAGCCCTTCGTGGAGGGATGGCTACACCTTC. This encodes CASSPSWRDGYTF.